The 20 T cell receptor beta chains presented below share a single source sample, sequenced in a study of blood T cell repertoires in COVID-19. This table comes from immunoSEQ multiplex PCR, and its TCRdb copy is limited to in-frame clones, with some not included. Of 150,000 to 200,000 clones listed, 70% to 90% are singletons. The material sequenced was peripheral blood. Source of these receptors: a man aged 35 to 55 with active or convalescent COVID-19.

CDR3 coding DNA: TGTGCCTGGAGTGGATCGCGGGGATTAGGAGAAAAACTGTTTTTT. It yields the protein CAWSGSRGLGEKLFF. The chain couples TRBV30 to TRBJ1-4; D gene ambiguous. The germline gives CDR1 GTSNPN, CDR2 SVGIG (reference sequence). This CDR3 is built from 15 residues. The V end lost 1 base, the J end lost 8 bases, and 17 bases lay between the germline ends.

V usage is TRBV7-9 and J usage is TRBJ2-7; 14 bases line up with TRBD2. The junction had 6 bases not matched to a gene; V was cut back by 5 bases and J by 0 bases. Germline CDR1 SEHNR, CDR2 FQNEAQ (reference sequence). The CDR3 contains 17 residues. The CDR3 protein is CASSPRTSGGPSYEQYF. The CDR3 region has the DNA TGTGCCAGCAGCCCGAGGACTAGCGGGGGGCCCTCCTACGAGCAGTACTTC.

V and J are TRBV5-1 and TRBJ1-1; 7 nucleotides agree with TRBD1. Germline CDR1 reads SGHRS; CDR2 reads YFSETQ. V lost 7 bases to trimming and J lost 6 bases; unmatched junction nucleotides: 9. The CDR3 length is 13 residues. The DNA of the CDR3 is TGCGCCAGCGGACGATTTCAGGGGGCTGAAGCTTTCTTT. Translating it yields CASGRFQGAEAFF.

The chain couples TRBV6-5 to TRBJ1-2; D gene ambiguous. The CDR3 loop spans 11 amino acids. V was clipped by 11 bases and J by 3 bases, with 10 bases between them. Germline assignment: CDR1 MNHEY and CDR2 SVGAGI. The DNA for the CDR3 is TGTGCCTTAAAGAGCGACTATGGCTACACCTTC. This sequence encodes CALKSDYGYTF.

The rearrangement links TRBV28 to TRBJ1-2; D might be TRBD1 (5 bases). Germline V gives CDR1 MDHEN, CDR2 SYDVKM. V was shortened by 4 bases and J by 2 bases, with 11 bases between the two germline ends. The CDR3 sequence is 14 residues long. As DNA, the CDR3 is TGTGCCAGCAGTTCAGGGTCTTACAACTATGGCTACACCTTC. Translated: CASSSGSYNYGYTF.

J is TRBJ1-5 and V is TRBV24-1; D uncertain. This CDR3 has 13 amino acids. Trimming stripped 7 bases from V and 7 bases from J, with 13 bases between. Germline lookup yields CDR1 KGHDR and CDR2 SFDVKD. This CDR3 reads CATRGQLSQPQHF. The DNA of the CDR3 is TGTGCCACCAGGGGCCAGCTGTCCCAGCCCCAGCATTTT.

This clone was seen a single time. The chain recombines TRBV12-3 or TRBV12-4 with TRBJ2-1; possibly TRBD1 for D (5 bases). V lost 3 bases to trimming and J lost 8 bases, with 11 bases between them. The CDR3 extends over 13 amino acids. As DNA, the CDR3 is TGTGCCAGCAGTTTCCAGGGAACCTATGAGCAGTTCTTC. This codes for CASSFQGTYEQFF.

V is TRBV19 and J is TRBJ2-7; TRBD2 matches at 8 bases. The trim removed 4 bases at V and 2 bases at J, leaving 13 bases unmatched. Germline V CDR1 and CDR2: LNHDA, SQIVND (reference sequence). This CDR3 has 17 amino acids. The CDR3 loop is CASSKPGGAADTYEQYF. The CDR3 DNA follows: TGTGCCAGTAGTAAACCCGGGGGGGCAGCGGATACCTACGAGCAGTACTTC.

CDR3 residues: CASSLSKTSGSTSYNEQFF. In DNA, the CDR3 is TGTGCCAGCAGTTTATCGAAGACTAGCGGAAGTACCTCCTACAATGAGCAGTTCTTC. This rearrangement joins TRBV27 to TRBJ2-1, with TRBD2 identical over 9 bases. Germline CDR1 is MNHEY and CDR2 is SMNVEV (reference sequence). The CDR3 covers 19 residues. V dropped 0 bases and J dropped 0; count of bases not matched to a gene: 9.

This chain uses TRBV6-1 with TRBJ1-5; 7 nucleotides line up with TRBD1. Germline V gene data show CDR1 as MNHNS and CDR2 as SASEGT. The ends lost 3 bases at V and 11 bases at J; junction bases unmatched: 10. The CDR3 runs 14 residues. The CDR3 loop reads CASSERGLHGAQHF. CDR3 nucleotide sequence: TGTGCCAGCAGTGAGAGGGGGCTCCACGGGGCCCAGCATTTT.

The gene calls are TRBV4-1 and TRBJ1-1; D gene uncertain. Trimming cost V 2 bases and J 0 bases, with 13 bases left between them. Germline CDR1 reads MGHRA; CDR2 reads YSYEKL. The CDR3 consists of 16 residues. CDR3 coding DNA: TGCGCCAGCAGCCAAACTCCCCCTCCATTGAACACTGAAGCTTTCTTT. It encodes CASSQTPPPLNTEAFF.

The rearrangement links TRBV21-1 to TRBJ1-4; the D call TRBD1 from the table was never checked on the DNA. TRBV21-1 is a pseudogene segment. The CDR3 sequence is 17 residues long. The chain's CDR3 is CASSKVTGGLSNEKLFF. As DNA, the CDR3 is TGTGCCAGCAGCAAAGTGACAGGGGGCTTGTCTAATGAAAAACTGTTTTTT.

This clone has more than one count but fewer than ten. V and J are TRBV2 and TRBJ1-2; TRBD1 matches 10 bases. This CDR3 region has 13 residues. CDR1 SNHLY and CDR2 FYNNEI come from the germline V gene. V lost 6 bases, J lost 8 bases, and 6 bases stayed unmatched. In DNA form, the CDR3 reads TGTGCCAGCAGCACCGGACAGGGGGTGGGCTACACCTTC. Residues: CASSTGQGVGYTF.

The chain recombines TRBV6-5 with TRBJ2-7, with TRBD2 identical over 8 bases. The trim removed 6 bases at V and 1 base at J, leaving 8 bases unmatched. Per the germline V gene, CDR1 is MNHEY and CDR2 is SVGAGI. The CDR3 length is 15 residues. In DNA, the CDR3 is TGTGCCAGCAGCGGAAGACTAGCGAGTTCCTACGAGCAGTACTTC. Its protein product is CASSGRLASSYEQYF.

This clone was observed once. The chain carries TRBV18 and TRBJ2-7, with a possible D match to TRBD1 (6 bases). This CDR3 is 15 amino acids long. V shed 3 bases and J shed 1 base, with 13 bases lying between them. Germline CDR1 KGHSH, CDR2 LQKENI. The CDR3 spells CASSPRAGVSYEQYF. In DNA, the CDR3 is TGTGCCAGCTCACCTAGGGCAGGGGTTTCCTACGAGCAGTACTTC.

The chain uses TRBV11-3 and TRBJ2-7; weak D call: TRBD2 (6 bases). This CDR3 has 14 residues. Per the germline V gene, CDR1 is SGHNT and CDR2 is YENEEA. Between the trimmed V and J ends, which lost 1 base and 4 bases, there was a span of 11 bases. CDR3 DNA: TGTGCCAGCAGCTTAGGTTCTAGCGTTTACGAGCAGTACTTC. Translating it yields CASSLGSSVYEQYF.

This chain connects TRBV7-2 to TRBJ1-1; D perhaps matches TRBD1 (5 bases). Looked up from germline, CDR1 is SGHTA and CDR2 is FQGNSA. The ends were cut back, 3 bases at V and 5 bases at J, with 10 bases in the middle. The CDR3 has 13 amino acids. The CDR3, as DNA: TGTGCCAGCAGCTTGATCGGGGGGACTGAAGCTTTCTTT. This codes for CASSLIGGTEAFF.

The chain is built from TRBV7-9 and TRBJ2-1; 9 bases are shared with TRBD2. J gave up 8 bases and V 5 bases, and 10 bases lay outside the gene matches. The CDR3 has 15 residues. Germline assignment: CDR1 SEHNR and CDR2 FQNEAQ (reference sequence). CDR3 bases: TGTGCCAGCAGCCCATCCGGGACTAGCTTCGATGAGCAGTTCTTC. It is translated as CASSPSGTSFDEQFF.

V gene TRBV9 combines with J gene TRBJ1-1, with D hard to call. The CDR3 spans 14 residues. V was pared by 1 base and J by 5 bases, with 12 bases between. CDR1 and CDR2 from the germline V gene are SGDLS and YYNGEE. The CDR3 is CASSVSPDNTEAFF. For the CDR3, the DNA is TGTGCCAGCAGCGTATCCCCAGACAATACTGAAGCTTTCTTT.

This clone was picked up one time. This chain's CDR3 is CASSPTGVPRTVSGNTIYF. The CDR3 DNA follows: TGTGCCAGCAGCCCAACGGGGGTTCCCCGTACAGTATCTGGAAACACCATATATTTT. This chain connects TRBV7-9 to TRBJ1-3, with D possibly matching TRBD1 (5 bases). V lost 5 bases, J lost 1 base, and 24 bases lay in between. There are 19 residues in the CDR3. Germline CDR1 is SEHNR and CDR2 is FQNEAQ (reference sequence).